This TCR beta chain was identified during a study of blood T cell repertoires in COVID-19. The protocol was immunoSEQ multiplex PCR, while the TCRdb copy is restricted to in-frame clones and leaves out a portion. The sample yields 200,000 to 250,000 clones, around nine tenths seen once. Germline V gene sequence: CDR1 LGHDT, CDR2 YNNKEL (reference sequence). The CDR3 is 14 residues long. The junction had 6 bases not matched to a gene; V was cut back by 3 bases and J by 7 bases. The specimen sequenced was PBMCs or T cells enriched from blood (not recorded which). The rearrangement links TRBV3-1 (or the pseudogene TRBV3-2) to TRBJ2-1, with 7 bases identical to TRBD1. The source is a woman between 50 and 59 years old who had recovered from COVID-19. The CDR3 sequence is CASSQQGVVNEQFF. The CDR3 coding sequence is TGTGCCAGCAGCCAGCAGGGGGTCGTTAATGAGCAGTTCTTC.